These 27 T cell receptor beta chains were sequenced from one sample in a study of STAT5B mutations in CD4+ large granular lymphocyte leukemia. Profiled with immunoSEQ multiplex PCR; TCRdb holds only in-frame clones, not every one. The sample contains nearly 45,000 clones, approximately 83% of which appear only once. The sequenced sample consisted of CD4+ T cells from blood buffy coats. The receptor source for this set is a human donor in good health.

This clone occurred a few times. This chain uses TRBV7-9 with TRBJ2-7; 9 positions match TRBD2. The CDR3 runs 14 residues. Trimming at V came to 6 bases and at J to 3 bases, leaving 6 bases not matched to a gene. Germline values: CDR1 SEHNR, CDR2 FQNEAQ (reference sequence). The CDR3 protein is CASSRLAVNYEQYF. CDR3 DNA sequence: TGTGCCAGCAGTAGACTAGCGGTTAACTACGAGCAGTACTTC.

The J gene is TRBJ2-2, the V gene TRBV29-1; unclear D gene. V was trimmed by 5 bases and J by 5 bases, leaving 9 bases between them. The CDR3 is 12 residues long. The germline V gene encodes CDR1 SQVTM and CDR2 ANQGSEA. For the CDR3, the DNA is TGCAGCGTTTCCCCTCAAACCGGGGAGCTGTTTTTT. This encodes CSVSPQTGELFF.

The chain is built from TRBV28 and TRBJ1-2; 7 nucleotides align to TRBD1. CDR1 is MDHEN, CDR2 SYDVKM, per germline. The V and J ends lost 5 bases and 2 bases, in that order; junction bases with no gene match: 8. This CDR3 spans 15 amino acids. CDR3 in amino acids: CASSPGTASNYGYTF. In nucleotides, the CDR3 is TGTGCCAGCAGTCCGGGGACAGCTTCGAACTATGGCTACACCTTC.

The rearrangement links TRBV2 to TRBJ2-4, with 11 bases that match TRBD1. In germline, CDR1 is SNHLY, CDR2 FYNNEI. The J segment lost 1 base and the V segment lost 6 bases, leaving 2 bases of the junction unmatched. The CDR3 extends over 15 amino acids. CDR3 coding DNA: TGTGCCAGCAGCGGACAGGGGGCGGCCAAAAACATTCAGTACTTC. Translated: CASSGQGAAKNIQYF.

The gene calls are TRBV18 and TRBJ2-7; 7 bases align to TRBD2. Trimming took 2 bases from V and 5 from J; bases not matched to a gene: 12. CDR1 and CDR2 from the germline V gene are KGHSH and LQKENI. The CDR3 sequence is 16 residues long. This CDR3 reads CASSPTVRTSVHEQYF. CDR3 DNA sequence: TGTGCCAGCTCACCAACCGTCCGGACTAGTGTCCACGAGCAGTACTTC.

The CDR3 DNA reads TGCGCCAGCAGCGGGGGGACATCCGAAGGCACTGAAGCTTTCTTT. It translates to CASSGGTSEGTEAFF. This chain uses TRBV5-1 with TRBJ1-1, with D perhaps matching TRBD1 (6 bases). The CDR3 spans 15 residues. Germline CDR1 and CDR2: SGHRS and YFSETQ. V shed 4 bases and J shed 4 bases, with 17 bases lying between them.

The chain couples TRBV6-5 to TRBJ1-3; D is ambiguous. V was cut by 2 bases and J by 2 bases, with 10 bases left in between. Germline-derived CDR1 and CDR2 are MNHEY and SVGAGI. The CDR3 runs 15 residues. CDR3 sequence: CASSYTRNTGNTIYF. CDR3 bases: TGTGCCAGCAGTTACACTCGGAATACTGGAAACACCATATATTTT.

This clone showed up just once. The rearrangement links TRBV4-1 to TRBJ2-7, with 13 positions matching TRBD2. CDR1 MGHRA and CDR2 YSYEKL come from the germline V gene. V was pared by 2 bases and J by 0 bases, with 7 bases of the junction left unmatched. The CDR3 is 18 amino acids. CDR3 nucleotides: TGCGCCAGCAGCCAAACCGGGACTAGCGGGACAATCTCCTACGAGCAGTACTTC. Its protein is CASSQTGTSGTISYEQYF.

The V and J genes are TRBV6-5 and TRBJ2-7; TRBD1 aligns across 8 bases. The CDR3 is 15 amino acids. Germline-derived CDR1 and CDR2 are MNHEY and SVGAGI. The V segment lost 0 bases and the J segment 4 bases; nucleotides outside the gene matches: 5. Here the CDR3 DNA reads TGTGCCAGCAGTTACTCATCAGGGGGCGGTTACGAGCAGTACTTC. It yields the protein CASSYSSGGGYEQYF.

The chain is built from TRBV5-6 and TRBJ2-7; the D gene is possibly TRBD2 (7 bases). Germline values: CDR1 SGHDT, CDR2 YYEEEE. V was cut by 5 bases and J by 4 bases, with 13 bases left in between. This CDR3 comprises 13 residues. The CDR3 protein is CASREGGKYEQYF. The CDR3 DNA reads TGTGCCAGCAGAGAGGGGGGGAAGTACGAGCAGTACTTC.

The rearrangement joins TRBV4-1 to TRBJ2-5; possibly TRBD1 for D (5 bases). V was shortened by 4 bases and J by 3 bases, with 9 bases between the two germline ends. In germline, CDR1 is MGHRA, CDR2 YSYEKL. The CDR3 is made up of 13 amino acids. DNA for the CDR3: TGCGCCAGCAGCCTCTCACAGGAAGAGACCCAGTACTTC. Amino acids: CASSLSQEETQYF.

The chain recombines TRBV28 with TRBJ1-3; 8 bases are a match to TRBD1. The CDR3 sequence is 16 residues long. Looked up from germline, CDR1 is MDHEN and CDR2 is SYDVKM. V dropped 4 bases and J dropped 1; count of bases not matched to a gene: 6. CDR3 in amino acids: CASSSGDRMSGNTIYF. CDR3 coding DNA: TGTGCCAGCAGTTCGGGGGACAGGATGTCTGGAAACACCATATATTTT. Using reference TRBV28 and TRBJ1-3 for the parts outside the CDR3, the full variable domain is DVKVTQSSRYLVKRTGEKVFLECVQDMDHENMFWYRQDPGLGLRLIYFSYDVKMKEKGDIPEGYSVSREKKERFSLILESASTNQTSMYLCASSSGDRMSGNTIYFGEGSWLTVV.

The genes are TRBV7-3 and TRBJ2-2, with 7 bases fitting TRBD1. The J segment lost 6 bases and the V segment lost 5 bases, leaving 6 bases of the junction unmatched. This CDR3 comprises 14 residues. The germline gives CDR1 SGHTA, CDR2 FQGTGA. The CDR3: CASSPGQPPGELFF. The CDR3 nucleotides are TGTGCCAGCAGCCCGGGACAGCCGCCCGGGGAGCTGTTTTTT.

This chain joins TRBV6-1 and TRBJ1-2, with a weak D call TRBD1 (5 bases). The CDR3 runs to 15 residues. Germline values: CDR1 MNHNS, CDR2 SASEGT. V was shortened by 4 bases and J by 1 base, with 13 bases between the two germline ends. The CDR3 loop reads CASSVQDTYNYGYTF. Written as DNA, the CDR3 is TGTGCCAGCAGTGTACAGGACACTTATAACTATGGCTACACCTTC.

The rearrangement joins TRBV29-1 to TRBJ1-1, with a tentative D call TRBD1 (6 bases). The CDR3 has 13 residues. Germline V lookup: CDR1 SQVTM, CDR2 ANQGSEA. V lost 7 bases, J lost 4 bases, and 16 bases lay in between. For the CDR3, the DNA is TGCAGCGCTGTTACAGGGATAGGCACTGAAGCTTTCTTT. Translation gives CSAVTGIGTEAFF.

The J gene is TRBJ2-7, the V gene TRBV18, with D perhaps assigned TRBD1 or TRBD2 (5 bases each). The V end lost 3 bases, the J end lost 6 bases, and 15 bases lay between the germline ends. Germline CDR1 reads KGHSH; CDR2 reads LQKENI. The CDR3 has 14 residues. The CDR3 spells CASSPSGRPSEQYF. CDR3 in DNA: TGTGCCAGCTCACCCTCGGGACGACCATCCGAGCAGTACTTC. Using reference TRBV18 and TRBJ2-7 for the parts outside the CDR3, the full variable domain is NAGVMQNPRHLVRRRGQEARLRCSPMKGHSHVYWYRQLPEEGLKFMVYLQKENIIDESGMPKERFSAEFPKEGPSILRIQQVVRGDSAAYFCASSPSGRPSEQYFGPGTRLTVT.

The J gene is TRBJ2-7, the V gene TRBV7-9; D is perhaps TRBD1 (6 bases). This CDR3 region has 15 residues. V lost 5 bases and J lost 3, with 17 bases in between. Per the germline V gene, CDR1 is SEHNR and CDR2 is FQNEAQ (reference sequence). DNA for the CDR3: TGTGCCAGCAGCCAAACAGCAGGGGCGGGCTACGAGCAGTACTTC. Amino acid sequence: CASSQTAGAGYEQYF.

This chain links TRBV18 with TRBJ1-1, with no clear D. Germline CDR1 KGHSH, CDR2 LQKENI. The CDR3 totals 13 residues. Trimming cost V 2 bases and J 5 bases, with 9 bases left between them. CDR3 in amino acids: CASSPREGTEAFF. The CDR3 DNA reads TGTGCCAGCTCACCAAGGGAGGGAACTGAAGCTTTCTTT.

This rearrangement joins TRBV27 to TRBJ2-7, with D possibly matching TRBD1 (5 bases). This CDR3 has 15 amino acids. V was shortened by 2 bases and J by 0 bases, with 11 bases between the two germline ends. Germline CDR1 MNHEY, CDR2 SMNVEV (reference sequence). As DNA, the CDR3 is TGTGCCAGCAGTTTACAGGGTATAAGCTCCTACGAGCAGTACTTC. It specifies CASSLQGISSYEQYF.

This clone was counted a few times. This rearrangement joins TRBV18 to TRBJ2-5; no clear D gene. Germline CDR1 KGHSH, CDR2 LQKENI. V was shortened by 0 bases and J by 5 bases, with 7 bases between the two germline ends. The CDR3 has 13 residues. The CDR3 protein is CASSPPGSETQYF. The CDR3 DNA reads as TGTGCCAGCTCACCACCTGGGTCGGAGACCCAGTACTTC.

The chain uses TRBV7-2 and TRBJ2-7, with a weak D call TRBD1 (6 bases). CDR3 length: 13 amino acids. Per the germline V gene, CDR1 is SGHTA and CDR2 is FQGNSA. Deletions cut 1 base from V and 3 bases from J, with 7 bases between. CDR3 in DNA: TGTGCCAGCAGCTTAGAAGGGGGCTACGAGCAGTACTTC. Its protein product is CASSLEGGYEQYF.

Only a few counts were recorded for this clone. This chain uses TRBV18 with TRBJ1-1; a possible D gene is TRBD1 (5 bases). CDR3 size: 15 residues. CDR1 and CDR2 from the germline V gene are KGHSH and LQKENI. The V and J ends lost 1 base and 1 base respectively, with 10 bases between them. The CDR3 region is CASSPLERGNTEAFF. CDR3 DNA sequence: TGTGCCAGCTCACCACTGGAGAGGGGGAACACTGAAGCTTTCTTT. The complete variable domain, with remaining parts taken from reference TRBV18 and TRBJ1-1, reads NAGVMQNPRHLVRRRGQEARLRCSPMKGHSHVYWYRQLPEEGLKFMVYLQKENIIDESGMPKERFSAEFPKEGPSILRIQQVVRGDSAAYFCASSPLERGNTEAFFGQGTRLTVV.

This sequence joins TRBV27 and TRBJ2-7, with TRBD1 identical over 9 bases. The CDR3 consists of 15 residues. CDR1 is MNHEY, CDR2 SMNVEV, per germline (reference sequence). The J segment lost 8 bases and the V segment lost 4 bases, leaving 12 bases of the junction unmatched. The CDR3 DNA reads TGTGCCAGCAGTTCGCGGACAGGGGCGGCGGTGCAGCAGTACTTC. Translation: CASSSRTGAAVQQYF.

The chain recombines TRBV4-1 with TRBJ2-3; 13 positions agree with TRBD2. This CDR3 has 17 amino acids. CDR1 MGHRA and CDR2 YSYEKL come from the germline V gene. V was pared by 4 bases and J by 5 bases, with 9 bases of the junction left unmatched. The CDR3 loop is CASSRRTSGSEGDTQYF. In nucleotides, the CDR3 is TGCGCCAGCAGCCGACGGACTAGCGGGAGCGAAGGAGATACGCAGTATTTT.

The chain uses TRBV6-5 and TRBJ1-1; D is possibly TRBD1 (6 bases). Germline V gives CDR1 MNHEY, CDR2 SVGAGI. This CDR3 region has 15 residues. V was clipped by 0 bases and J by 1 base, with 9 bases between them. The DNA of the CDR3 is TGTGCCAGCAGTTACTCGGAACAGGGGAACACTGAAGCTTTCTTT. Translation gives CASSYSEQGNTEAFF.

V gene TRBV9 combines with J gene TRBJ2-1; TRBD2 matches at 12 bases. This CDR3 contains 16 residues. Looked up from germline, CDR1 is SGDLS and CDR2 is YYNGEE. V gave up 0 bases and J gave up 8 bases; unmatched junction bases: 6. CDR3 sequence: CASSVDLAGGPHEQFF. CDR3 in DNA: TGTGCCAGCAGCGTAGACCTAGCGGGAGGGCCACATGAGCAGTTCTTC.

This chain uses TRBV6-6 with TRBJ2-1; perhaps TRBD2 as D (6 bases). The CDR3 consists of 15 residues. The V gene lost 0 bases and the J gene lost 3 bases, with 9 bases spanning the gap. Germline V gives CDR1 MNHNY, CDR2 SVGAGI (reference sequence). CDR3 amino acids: CASSYSLADYNEQFF. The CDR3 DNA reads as TGTGCCAGCAGTTACTCCTTAGCGGACTACAATGAGCAGTTCTTC.